This T cell receptor beta chain was identified during a study of graft-versus-host responses after intestinal transplantation. Study summary: All recipients were given anti-thymocyte globulin induction, and tacrolimus and steroids were then administered for roughly three years.

Deletions cut 0 bases from V and 7 bases from J, with 19 bases between. The CDR3 consists of 16 residues. Per germline, CDR1 SGDLS and CDR2 YYNGEE. General observations from the study: Detected in recipient marrow were GvH clones, some of which were first observed in ileum or blood. Peak circulating GvH clone levels tracked with early post-transplant HvG declines.

Assay used: immunoSEQ multiplex PCR; TCRdb lists only in-frame clones, some missing. Of under 50,000 clones in the sample, just over 90% are singletons; the top ten hold 3.5% to 4%. Details on this clone: Its antigen is as yet unknown.

This TCR derives from a human patient who received an intestinal transplant, so some T cells may come from the graft donor. Sequenced material: PBMCs, taken approximately 700 days after intestinal transplantation. The V call is TRBV9, the J call TRBJ2-5, with D possibly matching TRBD1 (7 bases). The CDR3 DNA reads as TGTGCCAGCAGCGTAGCACCGACAGGGATGGGGGGGACCCAGTACTTC. Its translation: CASSVAPTGMGGTQYF.